Listed here are 8 T cell receptor beta chains from one sample, sequenced in a study of cytomegalovirus exposure and HLA in healthy donors. This PCR relied on a set of 60 Vbeta primers and 13 Jbeta primers. Clones were sequenced by immunoSEQ multiplex PCR, and TCRdb holds only the in-frame ones, with some missing. The sample shows about 130,000 clones, more than 15% of them seen only once. The sample was PBMCs. The source is a female donor in good health and CMV-seropositive.

This clone was counted only a few times. This chain joins TRBV6-5 and TRBJ2-7, with 7 positions matching TRBD1. Germline CDR1 reads MNHEY; CDR2 reads SVGAGI. V shed 2 bases and J 2 bases; nucleotides not matched to a gene: 3. The CDR3 has 14 amino acids. The CDR3 reads CASSYRGPPYEQYF. CDR3 nucleotide sequence: TGTGCCAGCAGTTACAGGGGGCCACCCTACGAGCAGTACTTC.

This clone was observed a handful of times. The chain links TRBV5-1 to TRBJ2-7; TRBD1 matches 8 bases. With V trimmed by 4 bases and J by 4 bases, 7 bases remained unmatched. CDR3 length: 14 amino acids. Germline loops: CDR1 SGHRS, CDR2 YFSETQ. CDR3 coding DNA: TGCGCCAGCAGCCCGGGGCAGGGGGCTTACGAGCAGTACTTC. Its translation: CASSPGQGAYEQYF.

This clone was picked up a small number of times. The chain carries TRBV4-1 and TRBJ1-2, with 9 nucleotides matching TRBD1. Trimming removed 2 bases from V and 8 bases from J; junction bases left unmatched: 6. The CDR3 contains 14 residues. Germline CDR1 MGHRA, CDR2 YSYEKL. The CDR3 coding sequence is TGCGCCAGCAGCCAACGAAGGACAGGGGAAGGCTACACCTTC. It encodes CASSQRRTGEGYTF.

This chain connects TRBV27 to TRBJ2-7, with TRBD2 identical over 7 bases. The CDR3 runs to 14 residues. Trimming cost V 0 bases and J 5 bases; bases outside gene matches: 4. Germline V gives CDR1 MNHEY, CDR2 SMNVEV (reference sequence). The CDR3 region has the DNA TGTGCCAGCAGTTTATCCCGACTAGCCCACGAGCAGTACTTC. Its protein product is CASSLSRLAHEQYF.

The rearrangement links TRBV6-5 to TRBJ1-2; 11 bases agree with TRBD1. The CDR3 covers 14 residues. The V gene's germline CDR1 is MNHEY and CDR2 SVGAGI. After removal of 4 bases from V and 4 bases from J, the junction contained 2 bases not matched to a gene. CDR3 nucleotides: TGTGCCAGCAGTTCCGGGACAGGGGGCTATGGCTACACCTTC. Translation gives CASSSGTGGYGYTF.

The CDR3 loop is CAWFRISNYGYTF. CDR3 sequence (DNA): TGTGCCTGGTTCCGAATCAGTAACTATGGCTACACCTTC. V usage is TRBV30 and J usage is TRBJ1-2; the D is unclear. CDR1 and CDR2 (germline): GTSNPN, SVGIG (reference sequence). V dropped 5 bases and J dropped 1 base, with 11 bases sitting between them. The CDR3 covers 13 residues.

The J gene is TRBJ2-7, the V gene TRBV19, with D possibly TRBD1 on 6 matching bases. Germline CDR1 LNHDA, CDR2 SQIVND (reference sequence). Trimming shortened V by 3 bases and J by 0 bases, and 15 bases separated the two germline ends. This CDR3 is 16 amino acids long. CDR3 loop: CASSMGAAGHSYEQYF. The CDR3 coding sequence is TGTGCCAGTAGTATGGGGGCTGCAGGGCACTCCTACGAGCAGTACTTC. Full variable domain (remainder filled in from reference TRBV19 and TRBJ2-7): DGGITQSPKYLFRKEGQNVTLSCEQNLNHDAMYWYRQDPGQGLRLIYYSQIVNDFQKGDIAEGYSVSREKKESFPLTVTSAQKNPTAFYLCASSMGAAGHSYEQYFGPGTRLTVT.

The chain couples TRBV4-2 to TRBJ1-5; D not certain. The V end lost 4 bases, the J end lost 4 bases, and 8 bases lay between the germline ends. The germline CDR1 and CDR2 sequences are LGHNA and YNFKEQ. This CDR3 region has 13 residues. CDR3 in amino acids: CASSRGENQPQHF. The CDR3 region has the DNA TGTGCCAGCAGCCGGGGAGAGAATCAGCCCCAGCATTTT.